This T cell receptor beta chain was sequenced in a study of blood T cells in healthy people across ages. The CDR3 contains 14 residues. Trimming removed 2 bases from V and 1 base from J, with 12 bases in between. Germline CDR1 DFQATT, CDR2 SNEGSKA (reference sequence). This clonotype was counted a few times. The antigen is undetermined. For the second PCR, which ran for about 7 to 12 cycles, a sample-barcoded 5' primer and a J-beta primer mix were used. Each of the cDNA molecules was tagged by a template-switch adaptor with 12 random nucleotides. TCRdb re-called the 5' RACE reads through MiXCR, storing one row per CDR3 protein. This table holds roughly 680,000 distinct CDR3 sequences, around 20% found once. Study-level results: In older individuals, TCR beta diversity per million T cells was lower, falling roughly linearly with age.

The gene calls are TRBV20-1 and TRBJ2-7, with unresolved D. The sequenced sample was blood. This receptor was identified in a man between 65 and 80 years old in good health. The chain's CDR3 is CSARSPDMSYEQYF. The CDR3 nucleotides are TGCAGTGCTAGATCCCCGGATATGTCCTACGAGCAGTACTTC.